This T cell receptor beta chain stems from a study of radiotherapy plus CTLA-4 blockade in lung cancer (dated by TCRdb to the late 2010s). About the study as a whole: Objective responses occurred in 18% of enrolled patients, and 30% to 35% achieved disease control.

Receptor amplification or capture employed the immunoSEQ multiplex PCR assay. TCRdb carries this immuneACCESS record with in-frame sequences only. Its versions omit some clonotypes, under half of them owing to an unresolved V gene in the studies checked, with the rest unexplained. The sample records about 110,000 clones, more than 70% of which are singletons. The ten largest clones add up to 2.4% of the sample. Paper-wide results and their limitations: Increased serum interferon-beta after radiation, together with early dynamic changes in blood T cell clones, were reported to be the strongest predictors of response. After treatment with radiotherapy and ipilimumab, TCR clones that originated in tumors expanded in peripheral blood.

Focal radiation therapy combined with CTLA-4 blockade (ipilimumab) was tested in patients with chemo-refractory metastatic non-small-cell lung cancer. This clone appeared a single time. The antigen this receptor binds is unknown. No much larger clonotype is one base removed from it; base qualities were not supplied. V and J lose 3 bases and 6 bases, and a span of 15 bases separates them. Measured from the cysteine to the phenylalanine, the CDR3 is 14 residues long. The sequence is cut down to CDR3 DNA, 42 bases in frame from base 1. The germline V gene gives CDR1 as KGHSH and CDR2 as LQKENI. Rearrangement joined TRBV18 to TRBJ2-7, with the D segment possibly TRBD1 or TRBD2, each aligning over 6 bases. This sequence originates from a human donor with non-small cell lung cancer that progressed on radiotherapy plus ipilimumab. Some clones in this sample may be carry-over from other donors' samples. Source: peripheral blood, taken from a patient treated with radiotherapy plus ipilimumab. CDR3 region: CASSPTITGAEQYF. The DNA sequence is given as TGTGCCAGCTCACCGACGATAACGGGGGCCGAGCAGTACTTC. Extended through the reference TRBV18 and TRBJ2-7 proteins, this CDR3 yields the full variable domain: NAGVMQNPRHLVRRRGQEARLRCSPMKGHSHVYWYRQLPEEGLKFMVYLQKENIIDESGMPKERFSAEFPKEGPSILRIQQVVRGDSAAYFCASSPTITGAEQYFGPGTRLTVT.